A selection of T cell receptor beta chains follows, all from one sample in a study of blood T cells in healthy people across ages. MiXCR was run by TCRdb on the 5' RACE reads, yielding one entry per CDR3 protein. The table records hundreds of thousands of distinct CDR3 sequences, 35% to 45% of them present only once. Sequencing used blood. The source of these receptors is a woman in her fifties or sixties in good health. The CDR3 runs from the conserved cysteine through the conserved F or W. D genes are given only for firm matches. The listing skips clone size in some rows; elsewhere it reads once, few, many or a size class.

V gene: TRBV29-1; clone size: .; D gene: .; J gene: TRBJ2-5; CDR3 protein: CSVEVQWPLETQYF; CDR3 DNA: TGCAGCGTTGAAGTTCAGTGGCCTCTAGAGACCCAGTACTTC
V gene: TRBV10-3; clone size: .; D gene: TRBD2; J gene: TRBJ2-7; CDR3 protein: CAITPKDSGGVNEQYF; CDR3 DNA: TGTGCCATCACCCCAAAGGACAGCGGGGGGGTTAATGAGCAGTACTTC
V gene: TRBV5-6; clone size: .; D gene: TRBD1; J gene: TRBJ2-1; CDR3 protein: CASSIDRERFF; CDR3 DNA: TGTGCCAGCAGCATAGACAGGGAACGGTTCTTC
V gene: TRBV18; clone size: .; D gene: .; J gene: TRBJ2-1; CDR3 protein: CASSPQIEQFF; CDR3 DNA: TGTGCCAGCTCACCTCAGATTGAGCAGTTCTTC
V gene: TRBV13; clone size: .; D gene: TRBD2; J gene: TRBJ2-1; CDR3 protein: CASRAAGGPGNEQFF; CDR3 DNA: TGTGCCAGCAGGGCAGCGGGGGGGCCCGGCAATGAGCAGTTCTTC
V gene: TRBV7-6; clone size: few; D gene: .; J gene: TRBJ2-3; CDR3 protein: CASSINGLTSTDTQYF; CDR3 DNA: TGTGCCAGCAGCATCAACGGACTAACGAGCACAGATACGCAGTATTTT
V gene: TRBV11-2; clone size: .; D gene: TRBD2; J gene: TRBJ2-1; CDR3 protein: CASGPLRTSVYNEQFF; CDR3 DNA: TGTGCCAGCGGCCCCCTCCGGACTAGCGTCTACAATGAGCAGTTCTTC
V gene: TRBV12-3/TRBV12-4; clone size: .; D gene: TRBD1; J gene: TRBJ1-5; CDR3 protein: CASSFTQGNQPQHF; CDR3 DNA: TGTGCCAGCAGTTTTACACAGGGGAATCAGCCCCAGCATTTT
V gene: TRBV3-1; clone size: .; D gene: .; J gene: TRBJ2-3; CDR3 protein: CASSQKRGTTDTQYF; CDR3 DNA: TGTGCCAGCAGCCAGAAGAGGGGTACCACAGATACGCAGTATTTT
V gene: TRBV20-1; clone size: once; D gene: TRBD1; J gene: TRBJ2-7; CDR3 protein: CSAISGTDPSYEQYF; CDR3 DNA: TGCAGTGCAATTTCAGGGACAGATCCCTCCTACGAGCAGTACTTC
V gene: TRBV20-1; clone size: .; D gene: TRBD1; J gene: TRBJ1-2; CDR3 protein: CSANRHSGGLNYGYTF; CDR3 DNA: TGCAGTGCGAATCGCCATTCAGGGGGCCTAAACTATGGCTACACCTTC
V gene: TRBV3-1; clone size: .; D gene: .; J gene: TRBJ1-6; CDR3 protein: CASSQFSGSPLHF; CDR3 DNA: TGTGCCAGCAGCCAGTTCTCGGGTTCACCCCTCCACTTT
V gene: TRBV29-1; clone size: many; D gene: TRBD1; J gene: TRBJ1-2; CDR3 protein: CSVLTGVDYGYTF; CDR3 DNA: TGCAGCGTTTTGACAGGGGTTGACTATGGCTACACCTTC
V gene: TRBV6-2/TRBV6-3; clone size: .; D gene: .; J gene: TRBJ2-7; CDR3 protein: CASSWTEGSEQYF; CDR3 DNA: TGTGCCAGCAGTTGGACAGAGGGATCCGAGCAGTACTTC
V gene: TRBV11-2; clone size: .; D gene: .; J gene: TRBJ2-5; CDR3 protein: CASSLGIRATRSQETQYF; CDR3 DNA: TGTGCCAGCAGCTTGGGAATCCGGGCCACCCGCTCCCAAGAGACCCAGTACTTC
V gene: TRBV20-1; clone size: few; D gene: .; J gene: TRBJ1-4; CDR3 protein: CSAGQNEKLFF; CDR3 DNA: TGCAGTGCTGGACAGAATGAAAAACTGTTTTTT
V gene: TRBV5-1; clone size: .; D gene: .; J gene: TRBJ2-3; CDR3 protein: CASSLVTGAGEVETQYF; CDR3 DNA: TGCGCCAGCAGCTTGGTGACCGGGGCAGGGGAGGTGGAGACGCAGTATTTT
V gene: TRBV3-1; clone size: .; D gene: .; J gene: TRBJ2-3; CDR3 protein: CASSQDGGNRGTQYF; CDR3 DNA: TGTGCCAGCAGCCAAGATGGGGGAAATCGGGGTACGCAGTATTTT
V gene: TRBV7-2; clone size: few; D gene: TRBD2; J gene: TRBJ2-3; CDR3 protein: CASSSGLYIVTDTQYF; CDR3 DNA: TGTGCCAGCAGCTCGGGACTATATATCGTCACAGATACGCAGTATTTT
V gene: TRBV5-6; clone size: once; D gene: .; J gene: TRBJ1-2; CDR3 protein: CASSSGLPVYGYTF; CDR3 DNA: TGTGCCAGCAGCAGTGGTCTTCCGGTATATGGCTACACCTTC
V gene: TRBV29-1; clone size: few; D gene: TRBD1; J gene: TRBJ2-7; CDR3 protein: CSVAGQGSSYEQYF; CDR3 DNA: TGCAGCGTTGCCGGACAGGGGAGCTCCTACGAGCAGTACTTC
V gene: TRBV12-3/TRBV12-4; clone size: few; D gene: .; J gene: TRBJ2-1; CDR3 protein: CASSFQGLSNNEQFF; CDR3 DNA: TGTGCCAGCAGTTTTCAGGGCTTATCCAACAATGAGCAGTTCTTC
V gene: TRBV6-2/TRBV6-3; clone size: .; D gene: .; J gene: TRBJ1-1; CDR3 protein: CASIGTANTEAFF; CDR3 DNA: TGTGCCAGCATTGGGACGGCGAACACTGAAGCTTTCTTT
V gene: TRBV27; clone size: few; D gene: TRBD1; J gene: TRBJ2-4; CDR3 protein: CASKGTGVKNIQYF; CDR3 DNA: TGTGCCAGCAAGGGAACAGGGGTCAAAAACATTCAGTACTTC
V gene: TRBV6-2/TRBV6-3; clone size: .; D gene: TRBD2; J gene: TRBJ2-3; CDR3 protein: CASSSTSGATDTQYF; CDR3 DNA: TGTGCCAGCAGTTCGACTAGCGGGGCCACAGATACGCAGTATTTT
V gene: TRBV7-3; clone size: few; D gene: TRBD1; J gene: TRBJ2-7; CDR3 protein: CASSLDRDGNEQYF; CDR3 DNA: TGTGCCAGCAGCCTTGACAGGGACGGCAACGAGCAGTACTTC
V gene: TRBV7-2; clone size: .; D gene: TRBD2; J gene: TRBJ2-3; CDR3 protein: CASSSHRGTSQDTQYF; CDR3 DNA: TGTGCCAGCAGCTCGCACCGCGGGACTAGTCAAGATACGCAGTATTTT
V gene: TRBV7-3; clone size: many; D gene: TRBD2; J gene: TRBJ2-1; CDR3 protein: CASSETSGRQFF; CDR3 DNA: TGTGCCAGCAGCGAGACTAGCGGAAGGCAGTTCTTC
V gene: TRBV7-2; clone size: few; D gene: TRBD2; J gene: TRBJ2-7; CDR3 protein: CASSPSGNSYEQYF; CDR3 DNA: TGTGCCAGCAGCCCTAGCGGGAACTCCTACGAGCAGTACTTC
V gene: TRBV9; clone size: .; D gene: .; J gene: TRBJ2-7; CDR3 protein: CASSQERGGVGEQYF; CDR3 DNA: TGTGCCAGCAGCCAGGAGAGGGGGGGAGTAGGCGAGCAGTACTTC
V gene: TRBV20-1; clone size: .; D gene: TRBD2; J gene: TRBJ2-1; CDR3 protein: CSAPAGGNYNEQFF; CDR3 DNA: TGCAGTGCTCCCGCGGGGGGAAATTACAATGAGCAGTTCTTC
V gene: TRBV18; clone size: few; D gene: TRBD1; J gene: TRBJ2-7; CDR3 protein: CASSPRDRGPEQYF; CDR3 DNA: TGTGCCAGCTCACCCCGGGACAGGGGCCCCGAGCAGTACTTC
V gene: TRBV5-1; clone size: .; D gene: .; J gene: TRBJ2-5; CDR3 protein: CASAYVNNEQYF; CDR3 DNA: TGCGCCAGCGCCTACGTAAACAATGAGCAGTACTTC
V gene: TRBV12-3/TRBV12-4; clone size: many; D gene: .; J gene: TRBJ1-5; CDR3 protein: CASSLGWEANQPQHF; CDR3 DNA: TGTGCCAGCAGTTTAGGCTGGGAGGCCAATCAGCCCCAGCATTTT
V gene: TRBV20-1; clone size: .; D gene: .; J gene: TRBJ1-2; CDR3 protein: CSAPRGGTTLYGYTF; CDR3 DNA: TGCAGTGCTCCTCGAGGAGGGACTACCCTCTATGGCTACACCTTC
V gene: TRBV11-3; clone size: .; D gene: TRBD2; J gene: TRBJ2-7; CDR3 protein: CASSSGLAETYEQYF; CDR3 DNA: TGTGCCAGCAGCTCCGGACTAGCGGAAACCTACGAGCAGTACTTC
V gene: TRBV20-1; clone size: .; D gene: .; J gene: TRBJ1-1; CDR3 protein: CGARWPVGAAFF; CDR3 DNA: TGCGGTGCTAGATGGCCTGTCGGGGCAGCTTTCTTT
V gene: TRBV29-1; clone size: few; D gene: TRBD2; J gene: TRBJ2-3; CDR3 protein: CSSSGRAGLSTDTQYF; CDR3 DNA: TGCAGCTCTAGCGGGAGGGCCGGTCTCAGCACAGATACGCAGTATTTT
V gene: TRBV6-5; clone size: .; D gene: TRBD1; J gene: TRBJ2-1; CDR3 protein: CASSYNRGSGNEQFF; CDR3 DNA: TGTGCCAGCAGTTACAACAGGGGGTCGGGCAATGAGCAGTTCTTC